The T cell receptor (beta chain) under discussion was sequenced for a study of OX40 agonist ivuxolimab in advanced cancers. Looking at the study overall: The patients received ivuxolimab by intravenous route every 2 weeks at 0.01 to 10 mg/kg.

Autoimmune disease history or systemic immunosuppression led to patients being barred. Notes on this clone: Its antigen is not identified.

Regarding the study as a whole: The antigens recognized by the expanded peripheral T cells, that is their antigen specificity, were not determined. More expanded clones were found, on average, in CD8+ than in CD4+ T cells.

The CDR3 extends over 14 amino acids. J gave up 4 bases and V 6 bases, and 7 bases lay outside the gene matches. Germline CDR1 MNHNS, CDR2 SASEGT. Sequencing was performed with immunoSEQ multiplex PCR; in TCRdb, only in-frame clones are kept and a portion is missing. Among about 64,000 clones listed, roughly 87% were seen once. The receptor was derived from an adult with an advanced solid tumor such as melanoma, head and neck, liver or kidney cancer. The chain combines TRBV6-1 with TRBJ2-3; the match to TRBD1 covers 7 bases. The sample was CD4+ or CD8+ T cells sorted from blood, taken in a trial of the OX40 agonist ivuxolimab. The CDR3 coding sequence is TGTGCCAGCAGGAAGACAGGGATTGCAGATACGCAGTATTTT. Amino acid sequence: CASRKTGIADTQYF.